Presented here are 5 T cell receptor beta chains from one specimen sequenced in a study of blood T cell repertoires in COVID-19. Profiled with immunoSEQ multiplex PCR; TCRdb holds only in-frame clones, not every one. The sample lists 100,000 to 150,000 clones; around 89% were seen once. The material sequenced was peripheral blood. Every receptor here comes from a human donor in a cohort sampled during active COVID-19.

CDR3: CASSEQGARSEQYF. CDR3 nucleotide sequence: TGTGCCAGCAGTGAACAGGGGGCCCGGAGCGAGCAGTACTTC. The genes are TRBV6-1 and TRBJ2-7; 8 bases are shared with TRBD1. Looked up from germline, CDR1 is MNHNS and CDR2 is SASEGT. The CDR3 length is 14 residues. Trimming took 2 bases from V and 6 from J; bases not matched to a gene: 6.

The rearrangement joins TRBV28 to TRBJ1-6; D perhaps matches TRBD1 (5 bases). The CDR3 length is 17 residues. V was shortened by 5 bases and J by 9 bases, with 23 bases between the two germline ends. The germline V gene has CDR1 MDHEN and CDR2 SYDVKM. CDR3 region: CASSLPHAAGGGSPLHF. The CDR3 nucleotides are TGTGCCAGCAGTCTCCCTCATGCGGCTGGGGGGGGTTCACCCCTCCACTTT.

The chain carries TRBV19 and TRBJ2-3; D not certain. The CDR3 has 13 residues. Germline lookup yields CDR1 LNHDA and CDR2 SQIVND (reference sequence). V was trimmed by 5 bases and J by 3 bases, leaving 9 bases between them. The CDR3, as DNA: TGTGCCAGTAGTCGGCGGAAAACAGATACGCAGTATTTT. Its translation: CASSRRKTDTQYF.

The CDR3 DNA sequence: TGCAGCGTGACAGGGTTGGGTTGGACCTACGAGCAGTACTTC. Protein product: CSVTGLGWTYEQYF. This sequence joins TRBV29-1 and TRBJ2-7; 7 bases are a match to TRBD1. The CDR3 runs to 14 residues. Germline V gene sequence: CDR1 SQVTM, CDR2 ANQGSEA. Germline trimming cut 6 bases from V and 2 bases from J; bases unmatched to any gene: 10.

The J gene is TRBJ2-5, the V gene TRBV18; TRBD2 matches 8 bases. Trimming at V came to 6 bases and at J to 5 bases, leaving 11 bases not matched to a gene. The CDR3 has 15 residues. Germline assignment: CDR1 KGHSH and CDR2 LQKENI. The CDR3 DNA reads TGTGCCAGCTCCCATGAGGACGCTAGCGGGGAGACCCAGTACTTC. This codes for CASSHEDASGETQYF. Drawing the rest from reference TRBV18 and TRBJ2-5, the complete variable domain is NAGVMQNPRHLVRRRGQEARLRCSPMKGHSHVYWYRQLPEEGLKFMVYLQKENIIDESGMPKERFSAEFPKEGPSILRIQQVVRGDSAAYFCASSHEDASGETQYFGPGTRLLVL.